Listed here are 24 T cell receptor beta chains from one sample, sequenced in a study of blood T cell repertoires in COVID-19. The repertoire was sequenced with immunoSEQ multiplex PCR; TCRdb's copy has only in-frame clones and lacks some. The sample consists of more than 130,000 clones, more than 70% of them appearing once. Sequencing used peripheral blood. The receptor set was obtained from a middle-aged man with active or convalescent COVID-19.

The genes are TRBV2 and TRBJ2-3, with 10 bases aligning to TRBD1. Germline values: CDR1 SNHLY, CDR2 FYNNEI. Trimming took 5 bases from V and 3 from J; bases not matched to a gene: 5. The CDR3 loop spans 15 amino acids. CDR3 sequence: CASSPGTGATDTQYF. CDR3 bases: TGTGCCAGCAGTCCAGGGACAGGGGCAACAGATACGCAGTATTTT.

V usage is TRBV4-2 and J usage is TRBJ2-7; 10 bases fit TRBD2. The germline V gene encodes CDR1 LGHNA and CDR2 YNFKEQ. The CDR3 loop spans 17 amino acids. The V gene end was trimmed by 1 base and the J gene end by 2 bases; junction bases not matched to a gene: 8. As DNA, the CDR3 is TGTGCCAGCAGCCAAGTAGGGCTAGCGGGAGATACCTACGAGCAGTACTTC. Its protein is CASSQVGLAGDTYEQYF.

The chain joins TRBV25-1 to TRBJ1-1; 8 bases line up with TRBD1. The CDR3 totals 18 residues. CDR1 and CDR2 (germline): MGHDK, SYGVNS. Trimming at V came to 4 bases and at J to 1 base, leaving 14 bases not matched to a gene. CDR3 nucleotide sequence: TGTGCCAGCAGTGGCCGGACAGGGAGTAGGATTAGGAACACTGAAGCTTTCTTT. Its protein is CASSGRTGSRIRNTEAFF.

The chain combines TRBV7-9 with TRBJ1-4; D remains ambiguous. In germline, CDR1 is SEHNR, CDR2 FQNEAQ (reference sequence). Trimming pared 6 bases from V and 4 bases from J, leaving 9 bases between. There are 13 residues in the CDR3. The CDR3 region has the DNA TGTGCCAGCAGACTTGTAGTTAATGAAAAACTGTTTTTT. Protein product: CASRLVVNEKLFF.

CDR3 residues: CASSLVRIAVEYNEQFF. The DNA for the CDR3 is TGTGCCAGCAGCTTGGTACGTATAGCGGTCGAATACAATGAGCAGTTCTTC. V gene TRBV5-8 combines with J gene TRBJ2-1; a weak D match, TRBD2 (6 bases). The germline gives CDR1 SGHTS, CDR2 YDEGEE. The germline V and J ends were trimmed by 0 bases and 4 bases, with 17 bases remaining between them. The CDR3 totals 17 residues.

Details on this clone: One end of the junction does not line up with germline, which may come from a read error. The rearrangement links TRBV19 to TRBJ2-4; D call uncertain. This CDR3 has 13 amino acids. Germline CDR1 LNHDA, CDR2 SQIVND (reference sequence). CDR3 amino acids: CASRGRAQNIQYF. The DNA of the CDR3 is TGTGCCAGTAGGGGCAGAGCCCAAAACATTCAGTACTTC.

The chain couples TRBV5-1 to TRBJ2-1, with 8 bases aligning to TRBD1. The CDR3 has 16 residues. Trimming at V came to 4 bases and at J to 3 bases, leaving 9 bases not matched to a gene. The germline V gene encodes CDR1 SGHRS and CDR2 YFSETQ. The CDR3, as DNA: TGCGCCAGCAGCCCGATGGACAGGGTTAACTACAATGAGCAGTTCTTC. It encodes CASSPMDRVNYNEQFF.

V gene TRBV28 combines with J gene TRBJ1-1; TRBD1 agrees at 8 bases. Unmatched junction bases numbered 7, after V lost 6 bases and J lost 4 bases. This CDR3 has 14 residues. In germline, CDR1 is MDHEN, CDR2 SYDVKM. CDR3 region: CASSQGASGTEAFF. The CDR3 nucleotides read TGTGCCAGCAGCCAGGGGGCCTCGGGCACTGAAGCTTTCTTT.

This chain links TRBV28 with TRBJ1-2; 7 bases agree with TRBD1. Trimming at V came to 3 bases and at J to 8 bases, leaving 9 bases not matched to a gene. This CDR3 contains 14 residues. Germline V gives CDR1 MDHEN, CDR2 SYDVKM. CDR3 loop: CASSLDPTGMGYTF. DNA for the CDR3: TGTGCCAGCAGTTTGGACCCGACAGGGATGGGCTACACCTTC.

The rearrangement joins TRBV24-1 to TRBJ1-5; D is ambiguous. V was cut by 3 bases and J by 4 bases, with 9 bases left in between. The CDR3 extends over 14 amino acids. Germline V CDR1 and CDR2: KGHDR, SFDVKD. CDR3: CATSDARINQPQHF. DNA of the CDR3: TGTGCCACCAGTGATGCCAGAATTAATCAGCCCCAGCATTTT.

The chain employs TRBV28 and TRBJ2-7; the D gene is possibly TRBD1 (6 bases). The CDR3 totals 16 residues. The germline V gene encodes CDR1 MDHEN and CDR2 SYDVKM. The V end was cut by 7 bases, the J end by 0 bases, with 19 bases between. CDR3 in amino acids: CASNPGGTFRSYEQYF. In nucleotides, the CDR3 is TGTGCCAGCAACCCCGGTGGGACATTTCGCTCCTACGAGCAGTACTTC.

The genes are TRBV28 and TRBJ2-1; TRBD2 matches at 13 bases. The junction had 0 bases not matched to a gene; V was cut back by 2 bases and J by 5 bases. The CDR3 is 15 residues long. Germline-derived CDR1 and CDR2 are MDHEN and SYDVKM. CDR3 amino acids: CASSLTSGRDNEQFF. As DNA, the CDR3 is TGTGCCAGCAGTTTAACTAGCGGGAGGGACAATGAGCAGTTCTTC.

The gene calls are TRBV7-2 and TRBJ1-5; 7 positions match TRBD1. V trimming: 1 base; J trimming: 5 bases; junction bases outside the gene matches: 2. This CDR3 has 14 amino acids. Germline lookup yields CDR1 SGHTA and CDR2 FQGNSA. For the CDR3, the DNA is TGTGCCAGCAGCTTAGGGCAGGGGGATCAGCCCCAGCATTTT. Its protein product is CASSLGQGDQPQHF.

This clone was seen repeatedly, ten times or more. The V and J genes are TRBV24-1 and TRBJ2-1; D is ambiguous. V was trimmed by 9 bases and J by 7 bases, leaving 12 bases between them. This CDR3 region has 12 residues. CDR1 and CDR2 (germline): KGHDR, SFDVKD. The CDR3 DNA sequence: TGTGCCACCTCGAGGTCGGGTAATGAGCAGTTCTTC. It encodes CATSRSGNEQFF.

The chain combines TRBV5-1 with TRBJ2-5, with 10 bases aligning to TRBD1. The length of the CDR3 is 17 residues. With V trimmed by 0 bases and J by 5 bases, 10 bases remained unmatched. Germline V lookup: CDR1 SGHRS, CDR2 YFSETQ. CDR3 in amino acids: CASSLGAGTGVWETQYF. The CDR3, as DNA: TGCGCCAGCAGCTTGGGGGCCGGGACAGGGGTCTGGGAGACCCAGTACTTC. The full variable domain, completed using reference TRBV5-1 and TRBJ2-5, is KAGVTQTPRYLIKTRGQQVTLSCSPISGHRSVSWYQQTPGQGLQFLFEYFSETQRNKGNFPGRFSGRQFSNSRSEMNVSTLELGDSALYLCASSLGAGTGVWETQYFGPGTRLLVL.

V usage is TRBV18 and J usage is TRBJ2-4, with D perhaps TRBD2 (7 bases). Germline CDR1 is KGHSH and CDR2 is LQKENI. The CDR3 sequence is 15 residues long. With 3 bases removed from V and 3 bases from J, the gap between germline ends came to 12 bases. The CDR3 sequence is CASSPPRGGKNIQYF. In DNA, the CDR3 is TGTGCCAGCTCACCCCCGAGGGGGGGCAAAAACATTCAGTACTTC. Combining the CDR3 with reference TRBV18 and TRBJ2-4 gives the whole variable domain NAGVMQNPRHLVRRRGQEARLRCSPMKGHSHVYWYRQLPEEGLKFMVYLQKENIIDESGMPKERFSAEFPKEGPSILRIQQVVRGDSAAYFCASSPPRGGKNIQYFGAGTRLSVL.

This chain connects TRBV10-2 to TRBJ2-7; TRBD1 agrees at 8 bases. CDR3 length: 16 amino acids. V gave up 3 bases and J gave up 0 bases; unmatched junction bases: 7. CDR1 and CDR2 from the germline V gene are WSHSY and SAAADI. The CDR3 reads CASSDHRDRSSYEQYF. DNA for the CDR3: TGCGCCAGCAGTGATCACCGGGACAGGAGCTCCTACGAGCAGTACTTC.

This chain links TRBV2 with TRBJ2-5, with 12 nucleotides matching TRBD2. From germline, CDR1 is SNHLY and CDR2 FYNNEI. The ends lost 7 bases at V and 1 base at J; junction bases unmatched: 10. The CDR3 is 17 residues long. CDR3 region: CASKPGLAGILQETQYF. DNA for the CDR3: TGTGCCAGCAAACCGGGACTAGCGGGTATTCTCCAAGAGACCCAGTACTTC.

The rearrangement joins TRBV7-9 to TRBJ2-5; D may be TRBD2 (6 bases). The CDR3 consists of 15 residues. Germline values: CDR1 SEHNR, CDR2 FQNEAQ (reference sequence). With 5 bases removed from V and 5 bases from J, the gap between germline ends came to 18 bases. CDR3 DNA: TGTGCCAGCAGCCTCGGGGGACGGGTTGGCGAGACCCAGTACTTC. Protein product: CASSLGGRVGETQYF.

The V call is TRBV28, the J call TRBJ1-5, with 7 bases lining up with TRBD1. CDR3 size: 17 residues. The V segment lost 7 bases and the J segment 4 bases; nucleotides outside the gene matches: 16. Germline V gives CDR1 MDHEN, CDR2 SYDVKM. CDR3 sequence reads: CASTISLTGLLNQPQHF. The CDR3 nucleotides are TGTGCCAGCACGATTTCCCTGACAGGGCTTCTGAATCAGCCCCAGCATTTT.

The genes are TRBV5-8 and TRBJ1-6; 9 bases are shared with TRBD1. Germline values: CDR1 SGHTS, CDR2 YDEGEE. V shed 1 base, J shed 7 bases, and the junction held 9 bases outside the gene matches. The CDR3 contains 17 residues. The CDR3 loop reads CASSLRESTGGNSPLHF. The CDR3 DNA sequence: TGTGCCAGCAGCTTGAGGGAATCGACAGGGGGGAATTCACCCCTCCACTTT.

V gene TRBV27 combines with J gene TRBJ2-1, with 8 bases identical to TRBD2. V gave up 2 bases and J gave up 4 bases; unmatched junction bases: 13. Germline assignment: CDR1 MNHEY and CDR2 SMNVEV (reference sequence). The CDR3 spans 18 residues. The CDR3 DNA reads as TGTGCCAGCAGTTTAGCGGGGGGATTAGCGGTGGGTTACAATGAGCAGTTCTTC. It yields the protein CASSLAGGLAVGYNEQFF.

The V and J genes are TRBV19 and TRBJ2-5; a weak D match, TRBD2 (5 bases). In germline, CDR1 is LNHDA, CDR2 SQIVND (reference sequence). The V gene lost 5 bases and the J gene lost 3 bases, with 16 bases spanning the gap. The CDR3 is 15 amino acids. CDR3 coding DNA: TGTGCCAGTAGTTTTCAACGGACTGGCAAAGAGACCCAGTACTTC. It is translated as CASSFQRTGKETQYF.

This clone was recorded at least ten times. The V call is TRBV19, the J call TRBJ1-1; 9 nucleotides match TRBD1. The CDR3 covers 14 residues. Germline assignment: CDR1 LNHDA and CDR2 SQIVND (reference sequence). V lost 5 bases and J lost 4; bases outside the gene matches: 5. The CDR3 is CASSVGDRVTEAFF. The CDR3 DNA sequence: TGTGCCAGTAGTGTCGGGGACAGGGTCACTGAAGCTTTCTTT.